This passage covers 7 T cell receptor beta chains from one sample sequenced in a study of breast tumors, draining lymph nodes, adjacent tissues. The lymph nodes were axillary draining lymph nodes from breast cancer patients. TCRdb reanalysed the multiplex PCR reads using MiXCR and keeps one entry per CDR3 protein. The sample includes 250,000 or so distinct CDR3 sequences, about 30% seen only once; the top ten take around 1%. The sequenced material came from axillary lymph node tissue. These receptors all stem from a female donor with breast cancer. Some clones in this sample may be carry-over from other donors' samples.

Only a few counts were recorded for this clonotype. A much bigger clone sits one base away, suggesting this may be a read error. The chain joins TRBV14 to TRBJ2-2; 8 bases agree with TRBD2. The CDR3 length is 15 residues. From germline, CDR1 is SGHDN and CDR2 FVKESK. The CDR3 DNA is TGTGCCAGCAGCCATCGAGCGGGAGTGACCGGGGAGCCGTTTTTT. It yields the protein CASSHRAGVTGEPFF.

In the case of this clonotype: It may be a read error: a sequence one base away is much more abundant. This chain links TRBV20-1 with TRBJ1-2; the D is unclear. Germline CDR1 DFQATT, CDR2 SNEGSKA (reference sequence). The CDR3 runs 12 residues. The CDR3 nucleotides are TGCAGTGCTAGAGAACCCTACTATGGCTCCACCTTC. Its translation: CSAREPYYGSTF.

This clonotype was counted many times. The chain joins TRBV7-2 to TRBJ2-7, with TRBD1 as a possible D gene (5 bases). Germline lookup yields CDR1 SGHTA and CDR2 FQGNSA. The germline V and J ends were trimmed by 0 bases and 0 bases, with 9 bases remaining between them. CDR3 length: 15 residues. CDR3 sequence: CASSLAPTVSYEQYF. The CDR3 bases are TGTGCCAGCAGCTTAGCACCGACAGTCTCCTACGAGCAGTACTTC.

The table lists this clonotype with many counts. The gene calls are TRBV4-2 and TRBJ2-7; D might be TRBD1 (5 bases). Trimming removed 1 base from V and 1 base from J, with 14 bases in between. Germline CDR1 LGHNA, CDR2 YNFKEQ. This CDR3 comprises 16 residues. In nucleotides, the CDR3 is TGTGCCAGCAGCCAAGTAGCCAGGGTGGGGTCCTACGAGCAGTACTTC. The encoded protein is CASSQVARVGSYEQYF.

This chain links TRBV6-1 with TRBJ2-2; 9 nucleotides line up with TRBD2. There are 15 residues in the CDR3. Germline V gene data show CDR1 as MNHNS and CDR2 as SASEGT. Losses at the gene ends were 0 bases for V and 8 bases for J; bases not matched to a gene: 4. The CDR3 spells CASSEALAGSGELFF. In nucleotides, the CDR3 is TGTGCCAGCAGTGAAGCGCTAGCGGGATCTGGGGAGCTGTTTTTT.

In its sample, this clonotype was seen many times. The chain recombines TRBV6-4 with TRBJ1-5, with 7 bases identical to TRBD1. The germline gives CDR1 MRHNA, CDR2 SNTAGT. V lost 8 bases and J lost 7; bases outside the gene matches: 5. The CDR3 runs 12 residues. The CDR3: CASHRGGQPQHF. As DNA, the CDR3 is TGTGCCAGCCACAGGGGCGGACAGCCCCAGCATTTT.

CDR3 residues: CASSPRTSGNSPLHF. The CDR3 nucleotides read TGTGCCAGCAGCCCCCGGACTAGCGGGAATTCACCCCTCCACTTT. The chain combines TRBV7-9 with TRBJ1-6; unclear D gene. CDR1 SEHNR and CDR2 FQNEAQ come from the germline V gene (reference sequence). Trimming shortened V by 5 bases and J by 7 bases, and 15 bases separated the two germline ends. This CDR3 comprises 15 residues.